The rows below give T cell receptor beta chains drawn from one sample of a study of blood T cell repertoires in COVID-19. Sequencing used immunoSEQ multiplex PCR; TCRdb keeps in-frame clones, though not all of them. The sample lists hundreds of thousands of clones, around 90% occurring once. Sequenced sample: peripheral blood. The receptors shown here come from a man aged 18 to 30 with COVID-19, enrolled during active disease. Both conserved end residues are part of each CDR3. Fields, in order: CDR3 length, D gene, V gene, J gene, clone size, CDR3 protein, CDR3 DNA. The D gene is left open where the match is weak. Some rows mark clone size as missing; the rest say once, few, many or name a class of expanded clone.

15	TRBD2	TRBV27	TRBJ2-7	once	CASSFRAGGSYEQYF	TGTGCCAGCAGTTTTCGAGCGGGAGGGTCCTACGAGCAGTACTTC
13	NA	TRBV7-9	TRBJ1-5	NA	CASSGGGEQPQHF	TGTGCCAGCAGCGGGGGAGGGGAGCAGCCCCAGCATTTT
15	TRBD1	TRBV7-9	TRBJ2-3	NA	CASSAEGQSTDTQYF	TGTGCCAGCAGCGCTGAGGGACAGAGCACAGATACGCAGTATTTT
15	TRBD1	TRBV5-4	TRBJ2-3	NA	CASSQDRGETDTQYF	TGTGCCAGCAGCCAGGACAGGGGAGAGACAGATACGCAGTATTTT
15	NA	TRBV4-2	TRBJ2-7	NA	CASSQATGRSQEQYF	TGTGCCAGCAGCCAAGCAACGGGAAGGTCTCAGGAGCAGTACTTC
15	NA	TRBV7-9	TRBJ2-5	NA	CASSSGQGGGETQYF	TGTGCCAGCAGCTCCGGACAGGGCGGGGGAGAGACCCAGTACTTC
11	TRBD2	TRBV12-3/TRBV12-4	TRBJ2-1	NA	CASRTAGEEFF	TGTGCCAGCAGAACAGCGGGAGAGGAGTTCTTC
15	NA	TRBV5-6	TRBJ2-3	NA	CASSLGGGSTDTQYF	TGTGCCAGCAGCCTCGGGGGTGGTAGCACAGATACGCAGTATTTT
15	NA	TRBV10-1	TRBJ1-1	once	CASSDKKLVNTEAFF	TGCGCCAGCAGTGATAAGAAGCTCGTGAACACTGAAGCTTTCTTT
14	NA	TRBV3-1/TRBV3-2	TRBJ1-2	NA	CASSQLTGEGGYTF	TGTGCCAGCAGCCAACTGACAGGCGAAGGTGGCTACACCTTC
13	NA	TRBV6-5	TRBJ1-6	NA	CASSRTENSPLHF	TGTGCCAGCAGTCGCACTGAAAATTCACCCCTCCACTTT
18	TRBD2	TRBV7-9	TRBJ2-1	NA	CASSLAGLAGGPYNEQFF	TGTGCCAGCAGCTTAGCAGGGCTAGCGGGAGGGCCCTACAATGAGCAGTTCTTC
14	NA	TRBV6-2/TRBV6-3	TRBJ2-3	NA	CASSLARGTDTQYF	TGTGCCAGCAGTCTCGCCAGGGGTACAGATACGCAGTATTTT
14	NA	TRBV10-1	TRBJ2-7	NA	CASSDDSSSYEQYF	TGCGCCAGCAGTGATGACAGTAGCTCCTACGAGCAGTACTTC
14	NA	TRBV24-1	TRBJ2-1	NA	CATGSRVTGNEQFF	TGTGCCACTGGTAGTCGGGTTACGGGCAATGAGCAGTTCTTC
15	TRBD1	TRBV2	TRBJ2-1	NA	CASSEVGQGGNEQFF	TGTGCCAGCAGTGAAGTGGGACAGGGGGGCAATGAGCAGTTCTTC
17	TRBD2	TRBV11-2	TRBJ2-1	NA	CASSFRLAGISSEEQFF	TGTGCCAGCAGCTTCCGACTAGCGGGAATCTCGTCGGAGGAGCAGTTCTTC
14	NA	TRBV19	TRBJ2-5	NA	CASSIRETQETQYF	TGTGCCAGTAGTATCCGGGAGACGCAGGAGACCCAGTACTTC
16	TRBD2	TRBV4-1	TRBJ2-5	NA	CASSQEALAGTETQYF	TGCGCCAGCAGCCAAGAGGCGCTAGCGGGAACAGAGACCCAGTACTTC
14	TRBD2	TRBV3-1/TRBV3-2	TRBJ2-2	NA	CASSGLAGAGELFF	TGTGCCTCGTCTGGACTAGCGGGAGCCGGGGAGCTGTTTTTT
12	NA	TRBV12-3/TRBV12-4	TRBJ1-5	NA	CASKGYNQPQHF	TGTGCCAGCAAGGGGTACAATCAGCCCCAGCATTTT
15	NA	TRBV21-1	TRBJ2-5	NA	CASSKGVSGQETQYF	TGTGCCAGCAGCAAAGGGGTTTCGGGTCAAGAGACCCAGTACTTC
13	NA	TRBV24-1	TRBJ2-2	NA	CATSDTLVGVLFF	TGTGCCACCAGTGACACGCTGGTCGGGGTGCTGTTTTTT
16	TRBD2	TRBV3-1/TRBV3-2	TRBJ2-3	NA	CASSQNSGVAGGPSHF	TGTGCCAGCAGCCAAAATTCGGGGGTAGCGGGGGGGCCTTCCCATTTT
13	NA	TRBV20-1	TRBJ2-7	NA	CSASRQPLGKRYF	TGCAGTGCTAGTCGCCAGCCCCTAGGAAAGCGGTACTTC
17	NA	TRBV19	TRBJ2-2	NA	CASRGGLDPRPTGELFF	TGTGCCAGTAGGGGGGGACTGGACCCCAGACCCACCGGGGAGCTGTTTTTT
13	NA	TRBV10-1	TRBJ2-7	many	CASSETGWSEQYF	TGCGCCAGCAGCGAAACAGGGTGGAGCGAGCAGTACTTC
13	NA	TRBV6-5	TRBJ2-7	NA	CASSVGQSYEQYF	TGTGCCAGCAGCGTAGGACAGTCCTACGAGCAGTACTTC
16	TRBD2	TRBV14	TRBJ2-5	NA	CASSQGSGVSQETQYF	TGTGCCAGCAGCCAAGGGAGCGGGGTTAGCCAAGAGACCCAGTACTTC
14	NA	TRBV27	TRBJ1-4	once	CASRLQGRPEKLFF	TGTGCCAGCAGATTACAGGGCCGACCCGAAAAACTGTTTTTT
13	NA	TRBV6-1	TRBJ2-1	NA	CASSEARGSEQFF	TGTGCCAGCAGTGAAGCGAGGGGGAGTGAGCAGTTCTTC
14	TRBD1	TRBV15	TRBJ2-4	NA	CATSRDLQGDIQYF	TGTGCCACCAGCAGAGATCTACAGGGGGACATTCAGTACTTC
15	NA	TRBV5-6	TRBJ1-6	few	CASSGGGFRNSPLHF	TGTGCCAGCAGCGGGGGGGGTTTTAGGAATTCACCCCTCCACTTT
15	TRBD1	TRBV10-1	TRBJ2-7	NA	CASSEGGTGGHEQYF	TGCGCCAGCAGTGAGGGCGGGACAGGGGGCCACGAACAGTACTTC
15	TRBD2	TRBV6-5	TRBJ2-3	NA	CASSTGLATTDTQYF	TGTGCCAGCAGTACGGGACTAGCGACCACAGATACGCAGTATTTT
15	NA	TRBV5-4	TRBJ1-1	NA	CASSPAQDRNTEAFF	TGTGCCAGCAGCCCAGCACAGGACAGAAACACTGAAGCTTTCTTT
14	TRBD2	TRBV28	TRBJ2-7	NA	CASSLIGRVYEQYF	TGTGCCAGCAGTTTAATAGGGAGGGTCTACGAGCAGTACTTC